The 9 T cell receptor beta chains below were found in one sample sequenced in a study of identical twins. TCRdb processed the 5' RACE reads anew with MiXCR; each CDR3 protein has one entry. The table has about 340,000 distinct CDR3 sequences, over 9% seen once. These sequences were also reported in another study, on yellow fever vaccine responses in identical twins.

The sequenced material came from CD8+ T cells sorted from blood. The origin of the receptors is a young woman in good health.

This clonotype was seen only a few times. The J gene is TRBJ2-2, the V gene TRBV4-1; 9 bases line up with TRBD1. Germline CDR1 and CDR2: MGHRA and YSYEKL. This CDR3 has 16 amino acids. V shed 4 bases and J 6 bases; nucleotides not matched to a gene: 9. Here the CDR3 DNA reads TGCGCCAGCAGCCCCCTGGGGACAGGGCTGGCCGGGGAGCTGTTTTTT. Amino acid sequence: CASSPLGTGLAGELFF.

CDR3 nucleotide sequence: TGTGCCAGCAGTTTTCAGGGACAGGGCCACGAGCAGTACGTC. Translated: CASSFQGQGHEQYV. The gene calls are TRBV28 and TRBJ2-7, with 9 bases matching TRBD1. This CDR3 is 14 amino acids long. In germline, CDR1 is MDHEN, CDR2 SYDVKM. The trim removed 3 bases at V and 5 bases at J, leaving 5 bases unmatched.

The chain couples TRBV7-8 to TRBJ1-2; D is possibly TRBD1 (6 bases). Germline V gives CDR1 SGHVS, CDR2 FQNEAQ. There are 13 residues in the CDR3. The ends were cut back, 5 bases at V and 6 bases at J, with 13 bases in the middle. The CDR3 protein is CASSRGGVNGYTF. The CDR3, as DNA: TGTGCCAGCAGCCGCGGGGGCGTCAATGGCTACACCTTC.

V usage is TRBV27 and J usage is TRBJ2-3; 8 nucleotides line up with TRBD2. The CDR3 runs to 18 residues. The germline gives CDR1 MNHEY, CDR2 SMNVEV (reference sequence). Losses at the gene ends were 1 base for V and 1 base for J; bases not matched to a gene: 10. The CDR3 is CASSLWPGGDLGTDTQYF. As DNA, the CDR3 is TGTGCCAGCAGTTTATGGCCCGGGGGGGATCTCGGCACAGATACGCAGTATTTT.

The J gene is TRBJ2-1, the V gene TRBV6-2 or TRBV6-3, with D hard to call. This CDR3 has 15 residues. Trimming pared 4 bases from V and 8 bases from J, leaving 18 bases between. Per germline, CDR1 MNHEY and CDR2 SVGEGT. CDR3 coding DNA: TGTGCCAGCAGTTGTGAGTCCCGCTTTTGGGATGAGCAGTTCTTC. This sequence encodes CASSCESRFWDEQFF.

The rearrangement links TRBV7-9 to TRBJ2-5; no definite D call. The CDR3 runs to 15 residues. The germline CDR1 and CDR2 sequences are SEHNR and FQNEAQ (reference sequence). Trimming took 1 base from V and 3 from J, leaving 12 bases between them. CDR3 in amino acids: CASSLVFSAEETQYF. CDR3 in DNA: TGTGCCAGCAGCTTAGTGTTTTCGGCAGAAGAGACCCAGTACTTC.

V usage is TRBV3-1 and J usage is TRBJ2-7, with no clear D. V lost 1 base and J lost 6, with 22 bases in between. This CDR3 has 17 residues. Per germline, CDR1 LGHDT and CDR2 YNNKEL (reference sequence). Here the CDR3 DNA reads TGTGCCAGCAGCCAAGCCACACCCTTGGACGTAAGCGCCGAGCAGTACGTC. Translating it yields CASSQATPLDVSAEQYV.

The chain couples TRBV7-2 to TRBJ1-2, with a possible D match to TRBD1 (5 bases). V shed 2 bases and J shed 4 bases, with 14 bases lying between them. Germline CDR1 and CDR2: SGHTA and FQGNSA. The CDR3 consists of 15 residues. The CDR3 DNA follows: TGTGCCAGCAGCTTAACGGGGGTTGACTCCTATGGCTACACCTTC. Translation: CASSLTGVDSYGYTF.

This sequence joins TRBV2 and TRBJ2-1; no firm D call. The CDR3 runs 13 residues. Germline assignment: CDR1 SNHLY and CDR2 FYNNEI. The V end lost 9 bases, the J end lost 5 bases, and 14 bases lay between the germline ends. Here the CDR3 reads CAREDSMNNEQFF. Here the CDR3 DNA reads TGTGCCAGGGAAGATTCGATGAACAATGAGCAGTTCTTC.